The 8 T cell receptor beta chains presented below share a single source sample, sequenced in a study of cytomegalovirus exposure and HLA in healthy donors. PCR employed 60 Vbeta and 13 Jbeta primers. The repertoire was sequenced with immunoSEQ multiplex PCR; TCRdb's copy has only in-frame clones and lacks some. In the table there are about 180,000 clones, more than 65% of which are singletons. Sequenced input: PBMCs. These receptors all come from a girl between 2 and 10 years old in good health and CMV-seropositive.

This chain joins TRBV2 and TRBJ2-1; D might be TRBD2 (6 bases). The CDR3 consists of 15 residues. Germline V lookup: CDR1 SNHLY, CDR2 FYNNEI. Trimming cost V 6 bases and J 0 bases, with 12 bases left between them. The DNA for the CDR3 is TGTGCCAGCAGCCGGGACTCAAGCTCCTACAATGAGCAGTTCTTC. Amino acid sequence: CASSRDSSSYNEQFF.

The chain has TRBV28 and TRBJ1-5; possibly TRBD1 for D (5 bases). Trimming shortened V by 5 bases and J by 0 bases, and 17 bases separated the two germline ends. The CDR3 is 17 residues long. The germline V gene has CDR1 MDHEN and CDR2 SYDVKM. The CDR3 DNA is TGTGCCAGCAGTCTGGTGAGCAGGGAAAATAGCAATCAGCCCCAGCATTTT. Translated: CASSLVSRENSNQPQHF.

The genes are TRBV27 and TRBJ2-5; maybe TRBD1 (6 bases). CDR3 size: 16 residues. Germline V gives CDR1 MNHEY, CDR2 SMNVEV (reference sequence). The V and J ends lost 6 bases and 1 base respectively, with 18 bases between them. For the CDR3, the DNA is TGTGCCAGCAGACTTACAGGGTTGGGTTCCCAAGAGACCCAGTACTTC. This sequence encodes CASRLTGLGSQETQYF.

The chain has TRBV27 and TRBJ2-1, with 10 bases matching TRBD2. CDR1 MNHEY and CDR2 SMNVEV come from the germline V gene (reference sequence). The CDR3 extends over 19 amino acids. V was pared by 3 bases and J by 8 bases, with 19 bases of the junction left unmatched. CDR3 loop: CASSFYQWTSGGLRDEQFF. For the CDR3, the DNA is TGTGCCAGCAGTTTTTATCAATGGACTAGCGGAGGCCTTAGGGATGAGCAGTTCTTC.

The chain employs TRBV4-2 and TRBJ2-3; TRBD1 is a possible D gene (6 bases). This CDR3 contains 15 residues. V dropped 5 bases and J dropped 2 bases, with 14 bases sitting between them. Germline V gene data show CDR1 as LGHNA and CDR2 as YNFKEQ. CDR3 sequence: CASSYDRRITDTQYF. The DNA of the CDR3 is TGTGCCAGCAGCTACGACAGGAGGATCACAGATACGCAGTATTTT.

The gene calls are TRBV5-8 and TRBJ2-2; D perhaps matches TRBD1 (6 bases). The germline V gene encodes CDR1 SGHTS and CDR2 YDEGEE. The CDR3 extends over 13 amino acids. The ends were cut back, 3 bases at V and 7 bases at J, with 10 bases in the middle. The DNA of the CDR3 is TGTGCCAGCAGCTGGGACATCCGCGGGGAGCTGTTTTTT. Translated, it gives CASSWDIRGELFF. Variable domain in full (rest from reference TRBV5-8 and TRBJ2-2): EAGVTQSPTHLIKTRGQQATLRCSPISGHTSVYWYQQALGLGLQFLLWYDEGEERNRGNFPPRFSGRQFPNYSSELNVNALELEDSALYLCASSWDIRGELFFGEGSRLTVL.

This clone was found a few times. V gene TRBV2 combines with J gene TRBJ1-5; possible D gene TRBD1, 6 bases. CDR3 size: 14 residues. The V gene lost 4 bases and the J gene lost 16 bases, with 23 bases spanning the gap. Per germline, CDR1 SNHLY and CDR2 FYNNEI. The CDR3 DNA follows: TGTGCCAGCAGTGCTGCCCCCCGGGACAAGGGTGCACATTTT. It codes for CASSAAPRDKGAHF. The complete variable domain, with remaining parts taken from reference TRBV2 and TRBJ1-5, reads EPEVTQTPSHQVTQMGQEVILRCVPISNHLYFYWYRQILGQKVEFLVSFYNNEISEKSEIFDDQFSVERPDGSNFTLKIRSTKLEDSAMYFCASSAAPRDKGAHFGDGTRLSIL.

CDR3 nucleotides: TGTGCCAGCAGCCTAGTGGCCTCTAATCAGCCCCAGCATTTT. Its protein is CASSLVASNQPQHF. The rearrangement links TRBV6-5 to TRBJ1-5; no firm D call. There are 14 residues in the CDR3. Germline V gene lookup returns CDR1 MNHEY and CDR2 SVGAGI. V was shortened by 6 bases and J by 4 bases, with 13 bases between the two germline ends.